Shown below are 14 T cell receptor beta chains from a single sample sequenced in a study of blood T cell repertoires in COVID-19. Clones were sequenced by immunoSEQ multiplex PCR, and TCRdb holds only the in-frame ones, with some missing. The sample carries 250,000 to 300,000 clones, 80% to 90% recorded once. Sequenced material: PBMCs or T cells enriched from blood (not recorded which). The receptor set was obtained from a man aged 25-45 years with acute COVID-19.

V usage is TRBV11-2 and J usage is TRBJ2-1; 10 bases fit TRBD2. Germline loops: CDR1 SGHAT, CDR2 FQNNGV. This CDR3 is 16 amino acids long. With 5 bases clipped from V and 9 bases from J, the junction kept 13 bases outside the gene matches. Here the CDR3 reads CASSIGAGGRQGEQFF. The CDR3 region has the DNA TGTGCCAGCAGCATTGGAGCGGGAGGGAGGCAAGGTGAGCAGTTCTTC.

The V call is TRBV24-1, the J call TRBJ2-3; 10 bases fit TRBD1. Germline values: CDR1 KGHDR, CDR2 SFDVKD. V shed 7 bases and J 4 bases; nucleotides not matched to a gene: 4. The CDR3 covers 14 residues. The CDR3 region is CATSGTGAPDTQYF. As DNA, the CDR3 is TGTGCCACCAGCGGGACAGGGGCCCCAGATACGCAGTATTTT.

V usage is TRBV24-1 and J usage is TRBJ2-2, with TRBD2 as a possible D gene (6 bases). CDR1 and CDR2 from the germline V gene are KGHDR and SFDVKD. The length of the CDR3 is 19 residues. Between the trimmed V and J ends, which lost 7 bases and 3 bases, there was a span of 26 bases. The CDR3 sequence: CATSASLGDREFYTGELFF. For the CDR3, the DNA is TGTGCCACCAGCGCGTCGCTGGGGGACCGGGAGTTCTACACCGGGGAGCTGTTTTTT.

The chain joins TRBV29-1 to TRBJ2-7; tentatively, D is TRBD1 (5 bases). The ends were cut back, 0 bases at V and 12 bases at J, with 15 bases in the middle. Germline CDR1 and CDR2: SQVTM and ANQGSEA. The CDR3 covers 12 residues. CDR3 region: CSVEEDSRVRYV. The CDR3 region has the DNA TGCAGCGTTGAAGAAGACAGCCGGGTTAGGTACGTC.

In regard to this clone: One junction end does not reproduce the germline sequence, and a read error may be involved. The chain recombines TRBV5-1 with TRBJ2-6, with D perhaps TRBD1 (5 bases). The CDR3 has 17 amino acids. CDR1 and CDR2 from the germline V gene are SGHRS and YFSETQ. This chain's CDR3 is CASSLSPGNSGANVLTF. The CDR3 nucleotides read TGTGCCAGCAGCTTGTCCCCAGGGAATTCTGGGGCCAACGTCCTGACTTTC.

The table lists this clone with a few counts. The rearrangement links TRBV3-1 (or the pseudogene TRBV3-2) to TRBJ1-5; a weak D match, TRBD1 (6 bases). The CDR3 contains 14 residues. Deletions cut 5 bases from V and 4 bases from J, with 12 bases between. Germline V gives CDR1 LGHDT, CDR2 YNNKEL (reference sequence). This chain's CDR3 is CASSRGHLNQPQHF. Written as DNA, the CDR3 is TGTGCCAGCAGCAGGGGACACTTAAATCAGCCCCAGCATTTT.

This sequence joins TRBV3-1 (or the pseudogene TRBV3-2) and TRBJ1-2, with TRBD1 matching 10 bases. Germline loops: CDR1 LGHDT, CDR2 YNNKEL (reference sequence). The CDR3 contains 14 residues. The V gene end was trimmed by 5 bases and the J gene end by 8 bases; junction bases not matched to a gene: 8. In DNA form, the CDR3 reads TGTGCCAGCAGCTCGGGACAGGGGTCCGTCGGCTACACCTTC. Translated, it gives CASSSGQGSVGYTF.

This rearrangement joins TRBV5-4 to TRBJ1-3, with a tentative D call TRBD1 (6 bases). Germline V gene data show CDR1 as SGHNT and CDR2 as YYREEE (reference sequence). Trimming pared 4 bases from V and 5 bases from J, leaving 19 bases between. The CDR3 is made up of 16 amino acids. The CDR3 is CASSRGGGGRRNTIYF. Here the CDR3 DNA reads TGTGCCAGCAGCCGGGGCGGCGGGGGGCGAAGAAACACCATATATTTT.

The J gene is TRBJ1-5, the V gene TRBV9, with 7 bases matching TRBD1. The length of the CDR3 is 13 residues. The germline CDR1 and CDR2 sequences are SGDLS and YYNGEE. After removal of 7 bases from V and 6 bases from J, the junction contained 7 bases not matched to a gene. CDR3 residues: CASGGGGRQPQHF. For the CDR3, the DNA is TGTGCCAGCGGAGGGGGCGGGCGTCAGCCCCAGCATTTT.

The CDR3 sequence is CASSPLGDFRANTIYF. The DNA for the CDR3 is TGTGCCAGCAGCCCCCTTGGGGACTTTAGGGCGAACACCATATATTTT. The chain has TRBV9 and TRBJ1-3, with a weak D call TRBD1 (5 bases). The V gene's germline CDR1 is SGDLS and CDR2 YYNGEE. This CDR3 is built from 16 residues. Trimming cost V 4 bases and J 7 bases, with 21 bases left between them.

V and J are TRBV4-1 and TRBJ1-2, with D perhaps TRBD1 (5 bases). The CDR3 is 14 amino acids. The V end lost 4 bases, the J end lost 3 bases, and 12 bases lay between the germline ends. Looked up from germline, CDR1 is MGHRA and CDR2 is YSYEKL. For the CDR3, the DNA is TGCGCCAGCAGCCCGACGGGGGACTACTATGGCTACACCTTC. It codes for CASSPTGDYYGYTF.

This clone showed up just a few times. The J gene is TRBJ2-3, the V gene TRBV10-3, with 10 positions matching TRBD1. The CDR3 extends over 15 amino acids. V lost 3 bases and J lost 3; bases outside the gene matches: 3. CDR1 and CDR2 (germline): ENHRY, SYGVKD. CDR3 loop: CAISEPGQGTDTQYF. CDR3 nucleotide sequence: TGTGCCATCAGTGAACCGGGACAGGGGACAGATACGCAGTATTTT.

This clone has only a few counts. The chain is built from TRBV2 and TRBJ1-4, with TRBD1 as a possible D gene (5 bases). The CDR3 spans 14 residues. Germline values: CDR1 SNHLY, CDR2 FYNNEI. Trimming took 6 bases from V and 0 from J, leaving 8 bases between them. In DNA form, the CDR3 reads TGTGCCAGCAGCCAGGGTACAACTAATGAAAAACTGTTTTTT. It translates to CASSQGTTNEKLFF.

The rearrangement uses TRBV18 and TRBJ1-2, with D perhaps TRBD1 (6 bases). The germline V gene encodes CDR1 KGHSH and CDR2 LQKENI. The ends were cut back, 3 bases at V and 6 bases at J, with 11 bases in the middle. The CDR3 spans 13 residues. The CDR3 protein is CASSPRNRDGYTF. The CDR3 DNA sequence: TGTGCCAGCTCACCTCGTAACAGGGATGGCTACACCTTC.